The T cell receptor (beta chain) described here comes from a study of CD4+ T cells in melanoma. Overall study results and limits: In melanoma, neoantigen-specific CD4+ T cells reportedly differed in differentiation state. A reported correlation linked neoantigen-specific CD4+ T cells to CD8+, macrophage and B cell function.

For this clone: Its specificity is unknown.

Repertoires were generated with immunoSEQ multiplex PCR, while TCRdb's copy carries only in-frame clones and drops some. The data contain 15,000 or so clones, about 60% of them seen just once; the ten biggest clones take up 14%. Per germline, CDR1 SGHRS and CDR2 YFSETQ. The CDR3 consists of 14 residues. V was shortened by 7 bases and J by 0 bases, with 12 bases between the two germline ends. The sample consisted of cells from a culture (not recorded whether cultured in vitro). This sequence was found in a human donor with melanoma. The chain is built from TRBV5-1 and TRBJ2-3; D perhaps matches TRBD1 (6 bases). The CDR3 loop is CASLRGGSTDTQYF. CDR3 nucleotides: TGCGCCAGCCTTCGAGGGGGTAGCACAGATACGCAGTATTTT. The variable domain in full, with the rest retrieved from reference TRBV5-1 and TRBJ2-3, is KAGVTQTPRYLIKTRGQQVTLSCSPISGHRSVSWYQQTPGQGLQFLFEYFSETQRNKGNFPGRFSGRQFSNSRSEMNVSTLELGDSALYLCASLRGGSTDTQYFGPGTRLTVL.